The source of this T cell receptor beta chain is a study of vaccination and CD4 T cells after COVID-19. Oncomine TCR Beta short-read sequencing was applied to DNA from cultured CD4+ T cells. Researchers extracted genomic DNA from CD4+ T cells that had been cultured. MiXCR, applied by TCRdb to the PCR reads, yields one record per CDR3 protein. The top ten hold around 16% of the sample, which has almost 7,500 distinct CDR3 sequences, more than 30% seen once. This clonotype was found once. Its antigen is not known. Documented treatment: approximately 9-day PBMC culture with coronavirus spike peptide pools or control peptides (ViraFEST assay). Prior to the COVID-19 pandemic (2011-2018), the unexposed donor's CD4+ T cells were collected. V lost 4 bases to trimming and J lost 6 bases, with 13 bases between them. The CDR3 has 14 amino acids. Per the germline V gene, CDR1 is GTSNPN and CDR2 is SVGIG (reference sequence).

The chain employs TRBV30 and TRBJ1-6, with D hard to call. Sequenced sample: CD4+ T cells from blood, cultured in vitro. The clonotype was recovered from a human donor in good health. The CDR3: CAWNPGSTNSPLHF. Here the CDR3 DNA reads TGTGCCTGGAATCCGGGCTCTACTAATTCACCCCTCCACTTT.